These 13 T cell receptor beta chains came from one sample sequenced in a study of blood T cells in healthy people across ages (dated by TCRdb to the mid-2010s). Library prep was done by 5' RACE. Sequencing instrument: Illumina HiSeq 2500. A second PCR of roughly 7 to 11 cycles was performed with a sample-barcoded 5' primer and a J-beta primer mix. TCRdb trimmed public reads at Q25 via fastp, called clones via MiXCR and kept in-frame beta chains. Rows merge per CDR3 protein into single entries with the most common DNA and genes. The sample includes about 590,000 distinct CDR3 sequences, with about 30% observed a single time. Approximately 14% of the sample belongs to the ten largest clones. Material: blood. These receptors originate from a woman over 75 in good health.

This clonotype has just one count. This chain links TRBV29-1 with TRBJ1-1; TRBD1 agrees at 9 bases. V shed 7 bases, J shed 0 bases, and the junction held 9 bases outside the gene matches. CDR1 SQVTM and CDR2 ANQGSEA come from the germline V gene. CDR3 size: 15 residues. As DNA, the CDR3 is TGCAGCGCCGACAAGGGACAGGGAATGAACACTGAAGCTTTCTTT. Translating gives CSADKGQGMNTEAFF.

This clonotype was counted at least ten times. CDR3 nucleotides: TGCAGTGCTAGCGGAAATGATGGCAAAGAGACCCAGTACTTC. Its translation is CSASGNDGKETQYF. The chain employs TRBV20-1 and TRBJ2-5; D call uncertain. V was pared by 3 bases and J by 3 bases, with 14 bases between. The CDR3 covers 14 residues. Germline CDR1 DFQATT, CDR2 SNEGSKA (reference sequence).

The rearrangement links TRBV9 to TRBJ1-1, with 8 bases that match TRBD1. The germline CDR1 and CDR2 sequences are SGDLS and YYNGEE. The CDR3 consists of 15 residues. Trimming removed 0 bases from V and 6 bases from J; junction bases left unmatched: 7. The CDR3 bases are TGTGCCAGCAGCGTAGGCGGCAGGGGGCAAGCTGAAGCTTTCTTT. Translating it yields CASSVGGRGQAEAFF.

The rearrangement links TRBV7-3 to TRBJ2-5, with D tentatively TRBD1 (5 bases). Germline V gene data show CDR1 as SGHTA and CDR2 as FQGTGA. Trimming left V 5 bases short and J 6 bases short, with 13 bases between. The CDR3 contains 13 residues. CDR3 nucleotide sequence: TGTGCCAGCAGCCCAGGGTACCAGAAGACCCAGTACTTC. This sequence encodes CASSPGYQKTQYF. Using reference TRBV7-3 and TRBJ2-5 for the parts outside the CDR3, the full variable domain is GAGVSQTPSNKVTEKGKYVELRCDPISGHTALYWYRQSLGQGPEFLIYFQGTGAADDSGLPNDRFFAVRPEGSVSTLKIQRTERGDSAVYLCASSPGYQKTQYFGPGTRLLVL.

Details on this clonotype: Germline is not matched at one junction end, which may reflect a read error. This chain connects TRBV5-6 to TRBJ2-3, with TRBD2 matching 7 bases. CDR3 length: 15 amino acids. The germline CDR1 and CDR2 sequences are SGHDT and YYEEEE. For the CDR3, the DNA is TGTGCCTGCAGCCTGGGCGGCGGGGGTACAGATACGCAGTATTTT. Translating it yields CACSLGGGGTDTQYF.

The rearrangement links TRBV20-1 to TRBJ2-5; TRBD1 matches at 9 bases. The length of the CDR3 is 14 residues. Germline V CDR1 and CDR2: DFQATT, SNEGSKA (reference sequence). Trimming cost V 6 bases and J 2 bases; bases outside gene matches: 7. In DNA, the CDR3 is TGCAGTGCACAGGGGGCAGGCCCACAAGAGACCCAGTACTTC. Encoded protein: CSAQGAGPQETQYF.

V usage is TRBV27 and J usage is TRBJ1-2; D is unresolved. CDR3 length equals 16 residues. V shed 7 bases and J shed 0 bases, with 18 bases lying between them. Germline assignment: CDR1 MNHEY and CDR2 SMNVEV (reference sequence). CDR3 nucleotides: TGTGCCAGCAATTTGCGGGTCAGCTTAACTAACTATGGCTACACCTTC. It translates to CASNLRVSLTNYGYTF.

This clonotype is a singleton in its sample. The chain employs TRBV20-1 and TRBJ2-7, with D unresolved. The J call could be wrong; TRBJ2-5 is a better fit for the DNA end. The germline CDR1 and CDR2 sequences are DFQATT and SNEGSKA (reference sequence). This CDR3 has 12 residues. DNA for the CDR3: TGCAGTGCTAGAGATTCTACAGCGACCCAGTACTTC. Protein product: CSARDSTATQYF.

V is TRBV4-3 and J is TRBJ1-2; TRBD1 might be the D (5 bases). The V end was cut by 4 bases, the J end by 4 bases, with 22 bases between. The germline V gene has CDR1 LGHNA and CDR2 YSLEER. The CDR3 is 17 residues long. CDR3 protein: CASSRHHQTEGIYGYTF. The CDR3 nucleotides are TGCGCCAGCAGCCGACATCACCAAACAGAGGGGATCTATGGCTACACCTTC.

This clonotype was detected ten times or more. CDR3 protein: CSARDLGGTNSPLHF. CDR3 DNA sequence: TGCAGTGCTAGAGATCTGGGAGGAACTAATTCACCCCTCCACTTT. The V and J genes are TRBV20-1 and TRBJ1-6; D is undetermined. The germline gives CDR1 DFQATT, CDR2 SNEGSKA (reference sequence). Trimming removed 0 bases at V and 6 bases at J, with 12 bases between. CDR3 length: 15 amino acids.

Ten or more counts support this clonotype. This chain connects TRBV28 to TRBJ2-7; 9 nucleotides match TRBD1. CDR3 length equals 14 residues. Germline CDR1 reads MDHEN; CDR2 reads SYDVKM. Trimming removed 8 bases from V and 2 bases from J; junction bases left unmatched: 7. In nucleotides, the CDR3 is TGTGCCAGCGGACCGTACAGGGGGCCCTACGAGCAGTACTTC. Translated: CASGPYRGPYEQYF.

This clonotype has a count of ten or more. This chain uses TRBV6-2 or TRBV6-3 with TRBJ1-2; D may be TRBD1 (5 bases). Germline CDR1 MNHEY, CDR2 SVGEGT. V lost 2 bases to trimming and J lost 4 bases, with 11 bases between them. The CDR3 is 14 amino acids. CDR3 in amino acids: CASSYDDSSYGYTF. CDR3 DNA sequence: TGTGCCAGCAGTTACGACGACAGCAGCTATGGCTACACCTTC.

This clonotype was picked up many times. The DNA for the CDR3 is TGCGCCAGCAGCTTGGAGTCGGGGGGCGGGCAGCCCCAGCATTTT. As protein: CASSLESGGGQPQHF. The chain is built from TRBV5-1 and TRBJ1-5; the D gene is possibly TRBD1 (6 bases). The ends were cut back, 0 bases at V and 7 bases at J, with 14 bases in the middle. Per germline, CDR1 SGHRS and CDR2 YFSETQ. The CDR3 is 15 amino acids.